One sample yielded the 13 T cell receptor beta chains listed below, sequenced in a study of OX40 agonist ivuxolimab in advanced cancers. The repertoire was sequenced with immunoSEQ multiplex PCR; TCRdb's copy has only in-frame clones and lacks some. The sample has some 83,000 clones; over 85% are singletons. Sequenced material: CD4+ or CD8+ T cells sorted from blood, taken in a trial of the OX40 agonist ivuxolimab. The receptors were sampled from an adult with an advanced solid tumor such as melanoma, head and neck, liver or kidney cancer.

The rearrangement joins TRBV10-2 to TRBJ2-1; D is perhaps TRBD1 (5 bases). V shed 0 bases and J shed 5 bases, with 8 bases lying between them. CDR3 length equals 14 residues. Germline CDR1 reads WSHSY; CDR2 reads SAAADI. The CDR3 DNA sequence: TGCGCCAGCAGTGAGTCGAGACAGAACAATGAGCAGTTCTTC. Translated: CASSESRQNNEQFF.

The V gene is TRBV19, the J gene TRBJ2-7; D tentatively reads TRBD1 or TRBD2 (6 bases each). Trimming left V 1 base short and J 5 bases short, with 18 bases between. CDR1 LNHDA and CDR2 SQIVND come from the germline V gene (reference sequence). CDR3 size: 16 residues. CDR3 nucleotide sequence: TGTGCCAGTAGTATAGGGGGGGCAGGGCGGCGGGACGAGCAGTACTTC. This gives the protein CASSIGGAGRRDEQYF.

The chain carries TRBV9 and TRBJ2-3; 10 bases line up with TRBD2. The J segment lost 0 bases and the V segment lost 3 bases, leaving 10 bases of the junction unmatched. Germline V gene data show CDR1 as SGDLS and CDR2 as YYNGEE. The CDR3 consists of 18 residues. Here the CDR3 reads CASSARPGLATSTDTQYF. The CDR3, as DNA: TGTGCCAGCAGCGCCCGGCCGGGACTAGCGACTAGCACAGATACGCAGTATTTT.

The chain carries TRBV5-8 and TRBJ1-3, with D unresolved. CDR3 length equals 15 residues. The germline V gene has CDR1 SGHTS and CDR2 YDEGEE. V lost 1 base and J lost 3, with 11 bases in between. The CDR3 nucleotides are TGTGCCAGCAGCTTGTCGACGGGCGGTGGAAACACCATATATTTT. Translation: CASSLSTGGGNTIYF.

The rearrangement links TRBV28 to TRBJ1-1; TRBD1 matches 7 bases. This CDR3 has 15 residues. Trimming removed 6 bases from V and 0 bases from J; junction bases left unmatched: 7. CDR1 and CDR2 (germline): MDHEN, SYDVKM. CDR3: CASRRPTGVNTEAFF. The CDR3 bases are TGTGCCAGCAGGCGGCCTACAGGGGTGAACACTGAAGCTTTCTTT.

This rearrangement joins TRBV2 to TRBJ2-3, with D possibly matching TRBD1 (6 bases). CDR1 is SNHLY, CDR2 FYNNEI, per germline. The germline V and J ends were trimmed by 10 bases and 7 bases, with 9 bases remaining between them. The CDR3 totals 10 residues. Here the CDR3 reads CATRGNTQYF. In DNA, the CDR3 is TGTGCCACCAGGGGTAATACGCAGTATTTT.

The rearrangement links TRBV27 to TRBJ2-3; D gene uncertain. Trimming removed 5 bases from V and 6 bases from J, with 9 bases in between. CDR3 length: 12 residues. Germline assignment: CDR1 MNHEY and CDR2 SMNVEV (reference sequence). This chain's CDR3 is CASSQNSDTQYF. In nucleotides, the CDR3 is TGTGCCAGCAGTCAAAACTCCGATACGCAGTATTTT.

A single count supports this clone. The chain links TRBV5-1 to TRBJ2-1, with unresolved D. Germline V gives CDR1 SGHRS, CDR2 YFSETQ. The V and J ends lost 1 base and 0 bases respectively, with 5 bases between them. There are 14 residues in the CDR3. CDR3 sequence (DNA): TGCGCCAGCAGCTTGCAGACCTCCTACAATGAGCAGTTCTTC. This encodes CASSLQTSYNEQFF.

DNA of the CDR3: TGTGCCAGCAGCCCCAGACTAGGAGGCAATCAGCCCCAGCATTTT. Protein: CASSPRLGGNQPQHF. The chain employs TRBV5-5 and TRBJ1-5; D is uncertain. Trimming pared 4 bases from V and 2 bases from J, leaving 13 bases between. Germline lookup yields CDR1 SGHKS and CDR2 YYEKEE (reference sequence). The CDR3 has 15 amino acids. Looking up the rest from reference TRBV5-5 and TRBJ1-5 gives the full variable domain: DAGVTQSPTHLIKTRGQQVTLRCSPISGHKSVSWYQQVLGQGPQFIFQYYEKEERGRGNFPDRFSARQFPNYSSELNVNALLLGDSALYLCASSPRLGGNQPQHFGDGTRLSIL.

The chain employs TRBV7-9 and TRBJ2-2; tentative D call: TRBD1 (5 bases). The V gene's germline CDR1 is SEHNR and CDR2 FQNEAQ (reference sequence). V was shortened by 1 base and J by 4 bases, with 7 bases between the two germline ends. This CDR3 spans 14 amino acids. DNA for the CDR3: TGTGCCAGCAGCTTAGTGACAGTCACCGGGGAGCTGTTTTTT. It encodes CASSLVTVTGELFF.

V gene TRBV28 combines with J gene TRBJ2-3; 9 bases fit TRBD2. V shed 5 bases and J 2 bases; nucleotides not matched to a gene: 11. Germline loops: CDR1 MDHEN, CDR2 SYDVKM. There are 17 residues in the CDR3. CDR3: CASSPSRLAGTTDTQYF. The CDR3 bases are TGTGCCAGCAGTCCTTCCCGGCTAGCGGGGACCACAGATACGCAGTATTTT.

This chain uses TRBV28 with TRBJ2-7; the D is unclear. CDR1 MDHEN and CDR2 SYDVKM come from the germline V gene. The CDR3 length is 16 residues. Trimming shortened V by 3 bases and J by 1 base, and 16 bases separated the two germline ends. The CDR3 DNA sequence: TGTGCCAGCAGTTTTATCAGACATGTCCTATCCTACGAGCAGTACTTC. Amino acid sequence: CASSFIRHVLSYEQYF.

This clone was recorded only once. CDR3: CASTYSGGSYEQYF. In nucleotides, the CDR3 is TGTGCCAGCACCTATAGCGGGGGGTCCTACGAGCAGTACTTC. This chain uses TRBV11-2 with TRBJ2-7; the match to TRBD2 covers 10 bases. The CDR3 runs to 14 residues. V lost 7 bases and J lost 1; bases outside the gene matches: 4. Germline V CDR1 and CDR2: SGHAT, FQNNGV.